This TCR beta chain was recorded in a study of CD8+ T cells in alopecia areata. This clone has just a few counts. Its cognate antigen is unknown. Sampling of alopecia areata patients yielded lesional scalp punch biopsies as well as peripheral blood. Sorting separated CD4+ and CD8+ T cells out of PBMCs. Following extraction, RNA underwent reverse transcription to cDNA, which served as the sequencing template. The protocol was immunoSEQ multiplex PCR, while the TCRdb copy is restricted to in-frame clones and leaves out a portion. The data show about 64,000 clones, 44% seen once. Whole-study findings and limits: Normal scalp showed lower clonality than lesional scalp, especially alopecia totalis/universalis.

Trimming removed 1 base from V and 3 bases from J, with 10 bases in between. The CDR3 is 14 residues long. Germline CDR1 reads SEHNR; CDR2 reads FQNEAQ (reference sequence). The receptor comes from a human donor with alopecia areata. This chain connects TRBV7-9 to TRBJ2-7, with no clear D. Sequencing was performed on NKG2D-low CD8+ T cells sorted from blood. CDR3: CASSLEGSGYEQYF. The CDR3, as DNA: TGTGCCAGCAGCTTAGAGGGTTCGGGCTACGAGCAGTACTTC.